This entry lists 29 T cell receptor beta chains sequenced from one sample in a study of identical twins. TCRdb re-called the 5' RACE reads through MiXCR, storing one row per CDR3 protein. Among around 1.7 million distinct CDR3 sequences listed, less than 40% were seen once. The material sequenced was cord blood. Receptors were obtained from a newborn girl in good health.

V gene TRBV20-1 combines with J gene TRBJ2-5; 12 bases are shared with TRBD2. Unmatched junction bases numbered 10, after V lost 1 base and J lost 7 bases. The CDR3 has 16 amino acids. Per the germline V gene, CDR1 is DFQATT and CDR2 is SNEGSKA (reference sequence). The DNA for the CDR3 is TGCAGTGCTAGAGCCCCGACTAGCGGGAGTCTGCGGACCCAGTACTTC. This codes for CSARAPTSGSLRTQYF.

A few counts support this clonotype. The rearrangement links TRBV15 to TRBJ1-5, with D perhaps matching TRBD1 (5 bases). The CDR3 is 15 residues long. V lost 0 bases and J 2 bases, leaving 8 bases between the germline ends. Germline lookup yields CDR1 LNHNV and CDR2 YYDKDF (reference sequence). CDR3 amino acids: CATSRDRQRNQPQHF. The CDR3 region has the DNA TGTGCCACCAGCAGAGATCGACAGCGCAATCAGCCCCAGCATTTT. The full variable domain, its missing parts supplied by reference TRBV15 and TRBJ1-5, is DAMVIQNPRYQVTQFGKPVTLSCSQTLNHNVMYWYQQKSSQAPKLLFHYYDKDFNNEADTPDNFQSRRPNTSFCFLDIRSPGLGDTAMYLCATSRDRQRNQPQHFGDGTRLSIL.

The chain combines TRBV12-3 or TRBV12-4 with TRBJ2-2; 9 nucleotides align to TRBD1. Trimming cost V 5 bases and J 10 bases; bases outside gene matches: 5. CDR3 length: 13 amino acids. The CDR3, as DNA: TGTGCCAGCAGTCTCACAGGGGGCGCGGAGCTGTTTTTT. Protein sequence: CASSLTGGAELFF.

The rearrangement joins TRBV12-3 or TRBV12-4 to TRBJ1-1; weak D call: TRBD1 (5 bases). Trimming took off 3 bases at V and 3 bases at J, with 8 bases between the two ends. The CDR3 extends over 13 amino acids. Here the CDR3 DNA reads TGTGCCAGCAGTTTCAGGGTTGACACTGAAGCTTTCTTT. This encodes CASSFRVDTEAFF.

This clonotype was counted many times. The chain couples TRBV20-1 to TRBJ2-1; 9 bases map to TRBD1. This CDR3 is built from 13 residues. The germline CDR1 and CDR2 sequences are DFQATT and SNEGSKA (reference sequence). The ends lost 3 bases at V and 3 bases at J; junction bases unmatched: 0. The CDR3 spells CSARDRGYNEQFF. CDR3 sequence (DNA): TGCAGTGCTAGGGACAGGGGCTACAATGAGCAGTTCTTC.

This clonotype was detected only a few times. The rearrangement links TRBV25-1 to TRBJ1-4; tentatively, D is TRBD1 (5 bases). The V gene lost 4 bases and the J gene lost 7 bases, with 19 bases spanning the gap. The CDR3 loop spans 16 amino acids. CDR1 and CDR2 from the germline V gene are MGHDK and SYGVNS. In nucleotides, the CDR3 is TGTGCCAGCAGTGGTGTGAGAACAGGCCGGGGTGAAAAACTGTTTTTT. Translation: CASSGVRTGRGEKLFF.

At least ten counts were recorded for this clonotype. The CDR3 region is CSVEGLAGSYEQYF. The CDR3 nucleotides are TGCAGCGTTGAGGGGCTAGCGGGTTCCTACGAGCAGTACTTC. J is TRBJ2-7 and V is TRBV29-1, with 8 bases aligning to TRBD2. Unmatched junction bases numbered 5, after V lost 3 bases and J lost 1 base. This CDR3 region has 14 residues. CDR1 SQVTM and CDR2 ANQGSEA come from the germline V gene.

The genes are TRBV7-6 and TRBJ2-7; 9 bases map to TRBD1. V shed 2 bases, J shed 4 bases, and the junction held 3 bases outside the gene matches. This CDR3 is 14 amino acids long. Germline V lookup: CDR1 SGHVS, CDR2 FNYEAQ. Here the CDR3 DNA reads TGTGCCAGCAGCTTAAAGGGACAGGGTTACGAGCAGTACTTC. Translating it yields CASSLKGQGYEQYF.

The V call is TRBV20-1, the J call TRBJ2-4; unclear D gene. The CDR3 runs 15 residues. Trimming shortened V by 0 bases and J by 0 bases, and 9 bases separated the two germline ends. From germline, CDR1 is DFQATT and CDR2 SNEGSKA (reference sequence). CDR3 loop: CSAREQFLAKNIQYF. The CDR3 DNA reads TGCAGTGCTAGAGAACAGTTCCTAGCCAAAAACATTCAGTACTTC.

There are a few counts of this clonotype. The V gene is TRBV6-1, the J gene TRBJ2-3; 9 bases match TRBD2. The V gene's germline CDR1 is MNHNS and CDR2 SASEGT. This CDR3 has 15 residues. V was clipped by 1 base and J by 9 bases; unmatched bases: 8. CDR3 sequence (DNA): TGTGCCAGCAGTGAAGTAGCGGGAGTTGTTAAGACGCAGTATTTT. The encoded protein is CASSEVAGVVKTQYF.

The V call is TRBV6-4, the J call TRBJ2-7, with D possibly matching TRBD1 (5 bases). V was clipped by 0 bases and J by 7 bases, with 16 bases between them. This CDR3 contains 15 residues. Germline values: CDR1 MRHNA, CDR2 SNTAGT. In nucleotides, the CDR3 is TGTGCCAGCAGTGACTCGATATCAGGGATGGATGAGCAGTACTTC. Encoded protein: CASSDSISGMDEQYF.

The chain uses TRBV6-4 and TRBJ1-5, with D hard to call. Germline-derived CDR1 and CDR2 are MRHNA and SNTAGT. This CDR3 has 15 amino acids. V was pared by 3 bases and J by 1 base, with 10 bases between. As DNA, the CDR3 is TGTGCCAGCAGTGAAACGGGCGAGAGCAATCAGCCCCAGCATTTT. Translation: CASSETGESNQPQHF.

The table lists this clonotype with a few counts. This chain connects TRBV4-1 to TRBJ1-1; D unclear. Between the trimmed V and J ends, which lost 0 bases and 5 bases, there was a span of 13 bases. Germline values: CDR1 MGHRA, CDR2 YSYEKL. The CDR3 has 15 residues. The CDR3 is CASSQDNGRYTEAFF. CDR3 DNA: TGCGCCAGCAGCCAAGATAACGGACGATATACTGAAGCTTTCTTT.

A word on this clonotype: Since a much larger clone is just one base distant, this may be a read error. The CDR3 is CSATTILGNNEQYF. The CDR3 DNA reads as TGCAGTGCTACGACTATTTTGGGAAACAATGAGCAGTACTTC. This sequence joins TRBV20-1 and TRBJ2-5, with D tentatively TRBD2 (5 bases). This CDR3 comprises 14 residues. Trimming cost V 4 bases and J 11 bases, with 23 bases left between them. Germline assignment: CDR1 DFQATT and CDR2 SNEGSKA (reference sequence).

The chain uses TRBV30 and TRBJ1-1, with D hard to call. The CDR3 is 13 amino acids. Germline V gene data show CDR1 as GTSNPN and CDR2 as SVGIG (reference sequence). Deletions cut 0 bases from V and 4 bases from J, with 9 bases between. The CDR3 reads CAWSVPPRTEAFF. In DNA, the CDR3 is TGTGCCTGGAGTGTCCCCCCGCGCACTGAAGCTTTCTTT.

In the case of this clonotype: Possible read error: a much larger clone is one base away. The chain couples TRBV29-1 to TRBJ2-4; perhaps TRBD2 as D (5 bases). Per the germline V gene, CDR1 is SQVTM and CDR2 is ANQGSEA. There are 14 residues in the CDR3. With 4 bases removed from V and 13 bases from J, the gap between germline ends came to 23 bases. The CDR3 loop reads CSVGPRTGSYKQYF. In DNA form, the CDR3 reads TGCAGCGTTGGGCCCAGGACTGGCTCCTACAAGCAGTACTTC.

This rearrangement joins TRBV3-1 to TRBJ1-1; 9 bases map to TRBD1. Germline lookup yields CDR1 LGHDT and CDR2 YNNKEL (reference sequence). After removal of 5 bases from V and 2 bases from J, the junction contained 9 bases not matched to a gene. This CDR3 has 16 residues. CDR3 bases: TGTGCCAGCAGCAGACGGACAGGGGCATCTAACACTGAAGCTTTCTTT. Translation gives CASSRRTGASNTEAFF. Supplemented by reference TRBV3-1 and TRBJ1-1, the full variable domain reads DTAVSQTPKYLVTQMGNDKSIKCEQNLGHDTMYWYKQDSKKFLKIMFSYNNKELIINETVPNRFSPKSPDKAHLNLHINSLELGDSAVYFCASSRRTGASNTEAFFGQGTRLTVV.

This clonotype was recorded a few times. This chain links TRBV20-1 with TRBJ1-5, with 7 bases that match TRBD1. V was clipped by 1 base and J by 5 bases; unmatched bases: 2. Germline CDR1 is DFQATT and CDR2 is SNEGSKA (reference sequence). The length of the CDR3 is 13 residues. CDR3 DNA sequence: TGCAGTGCTAGAGGCGACAGGGATCAGCCCCAGCATTTT. Protein sequence: CSARGDRDQPQHF.

The chain employs TRBV10-3 and TRBJ1-2; D remains unclear. The CDR3 has 14 amino acids. Germline values: CDR1 ENHRY, CDR2 SYGVKD. V was clipped by 2 bases and J by 4 bases, with 11 bases between them. The CDR3 sequence: CAISERAVGYGYTF. The CDR3, as DNA: TGTGCCATCAGTGAGCGGGCGGTGGGCTATGGCTACACCTTC.

The rearrangement links TRBV4-1 to TRBJ1-2; unclear D gene. Trimming shortened V by 0 bases and J by 2 bases, and 22 bases separated the two germline ends. CDR3 length equals 19 residues. Germline V lookup: CDR1 MGHRA, CDR2 YSYEKL. As DNA, the CDR3 is TGCGCCAGCAGCCAAGATAGGACCGACCTAACTATGGCGAACTATGGCTACACCTTC. Protein product: CASSQDRTDLTMANYGYTF.

This clonotype occurred once. The gene calls are TRBV27 and TRBJ2-1; 9 bases line up with TRBD2. V lost 3 bases to trimming and J lost 9 bases; unmatched junction nucleotides: 9. CDR3 length equals 15 residues. Germline values: CDR1 MNHEY, CDR2 SMNVEV (reference sequence). CDR3 sequence reads: CASSFQTSGHSEQFF. CDR3 DNA sequence: TGTGCCAGCAGTTTTCAGACTAGCGGACACAGTGAGCAGTTCTTC.

This clonotype has a count of ten or more. This rearrangement joins TRBV29-1 to TRBJ2-7, with 10 bases fitting TRBD2. Germline CDR1 is SQVTM and CDR2 is ANQGSEA. The V and J ends lost 6 bases and 1 base, in that order; junction bases with no gene match: 6. This CDR3 has 14 residues. CDR3 DNA sequence: TGCAGCGTGGCCGGGACTAGCGCATCCTACGAGCAGTACTTC. This encodes CSVAGTSASYEQYF.

Only a few counts were recorded for this clonotype. V and J are TRBV4-2 and TRBJ2-7; D gene unclear. The CDR3 runs 16 residues. The V and J ends lost 0 bases and 2 bases respectively, with 14 bases between them. Germline V lookup: CDR1 LGHNA, CDR2 YNFKEQ. CDR3 loop: CASSQDRPQATYEQYF. Here the CDR3 DNA reads TGTGCCAGCAGCCAAGATCGGCCCCAGGCGACCTACGAGCAGTACTTC.

V gene TRBV3-1 combines with J gene TRBJ2-1, with 10 bases that match TRBD2. The CDR3 extends over 15 amino acids. CDR1 is LGHDT, CDR2 YNNKEL, per germline (reference sequence). Trimming removed 3 bases from V and 3 bases from J; junction bases left unmatched: 2. The CDR3 spells CASSHRLAGYNEQFF. CDR3 coding DNA: TGTGCCAGCAGCCATAGACTAGCGGGCTACAATGAGCAGTTCTTC.

The gene calls are TRBV3-1 and TRBJ2-1; a possible D gene is TRBD2 (6 bases). This CDR3 region has 15 residues. Germline CDR1 is LGHDT and CDR2 is YNNKEL (reference sequence). Trimming removed 4 bases at V and 4 bases at J, with 14 bases between. The CDR3 loop reads CASSRNGGRYNEQFF. The CDR3, as DNA: TGTGCCAGCAGCCGGAACGGGGGTAGATACAATGAGCAGTTCTTC.

This chain uses TRBV7-2 with TRBJ2-2; possibly TRBD2 for D (5 bases). The ends were cut back, 3 bases at V and 7 bases at J, with 21 bases in the middle. CDR3 length: 17 residues. Germline V gene sequence: CDR1 SGHTA, CDR2 FQGNSA. The CDR3 here is CASSFRSSHQPVGELFF. Written as DNA, the CDR3 is TGTGCCAGCAGCTTCCGATCTAGCCATCAACCGGTCGGGGAGCTGTTTTTT.

This clonotype was observed a few times. The gene calls are TRBV5-1 and TRBJ2-5; D might be TRBD2 (6 bases). The V and J ends lost 0 bases and 3 bases respectively, with 15 bases between them. This CDR3 is 16 amino acids long. Looked up from germline, CDR1 is SGHRS and CDR2 is YFSETQ. The CDR3 loop is CASSLEGPGLKETQYF. CDR3 coding DNA: TGCGCCAGCAGCTTGGAGGGGCCGGGACTCAAAGAGACCCAGTACTTC.

A word on this clonotype: Compared with germline, one end of the junction differs, possibly owing to a read error. The chain has TRBV20-1 and TRBJ2-5, with 8 bases lining up with TRBD1. The CDR3 covers 15 residues. Germline CDR1 is DFQATT and CDR2 is SNEGSKA (reference sequence). The DNA of the CDR3 is TGCAGTGCTGGAGATACCAGGGACAGGCAAGAGACCCAGTACTTC. Translated, it gives CSAGDTRDRQETQYF.

The sample holds a few counts of this clonotype. The J gene is TRBJ2-3, the V gene TRBV4-2; TRBD2 aligns across 13 bases. V trimming: 4 bases; J trimming: 0 bases; junction bases outside the gene matches: 4. CDR1 is LGHNA and CDR2 is YNFKEQ in the germline V gene. The CDR3 spans 17 residues. This CDR3 is CASSLGLAGVSTDTQYF. Here the CDR3 DNA reads TGTGCCAGCAGCCTCGGACTAGCGGGGGTGAGCACAGATACGCAGTATTTT.